These 32 T cell receptor beta chains were all obtained from the same sample, sequenced in a study of T-cell memory formation after mild COVID-19. TCRdb re-called the 5' RACE reads with MiXCR, one entry per CDR3 protein. Of 450,000 or so distinct CDR3 sequences in the sample, about 19% were seen once. Sequencing input: PBMCs or a T cell subset sorted from them (not recorded which). These receptors were obtained from an adult woman who had mild COVID-19 (a few samples of this study predate the infection). Cell type and time point are not known.

This clonotype has just a few counts. The chain is built from TRBV6-5 and TRBJ2-2; D unclear. The CDR3 spans 13 residues. CDR1 is MNHEY, CDR2 SVGAGI, per germline. Trimming cost V 6 bases and J 5 bases, with 10 bases left between them. This chain's CDR3 is CASSLSWTGELFF. DNA for the CDR3: TGTGCCAGCAGCTTATCCTGGACCGGGGAGCTGTTTTTT.

In nucleotides, the CDR3 is TGTGCCACCGAAGGACAGGGCATTTCGCAGTACTTC. Protein sequence: CATEGQGISQYF. The V gene is TRBV10-3, the J gene TRBJ2-7; 8 bases are shared with TRBD1. CDR1 and CDR2 (germline): ENHRY, SYGVKD. The CDR3 totals 12 residues. With 10 bases clipped from V and 9 bases from J, the junction kept 11 bases outside the gene matches.

This clonotype appeared many times. This rearrangement joins TRBV18 to TRBJ2-7; 7 bases are shared with TRBD1. The junction had 2 bases not matched to a gene; V was cut back by 3 bases and J by 0 bases. The germline V gene has CDR1 KGHSH and CDR2 LQKENI. The CDR3 totals 14 residues. CDR3: CASSPDRASYEQYF. For the CDR3, the DNA is TGTGCCAGCTCACCCGACAGGGCCTCCTACGAGCAGTACTTC.

This clonotype has a handful of counts. This chain joins TRBV18 and TRBJ2-3; D gene uncertain. Germline CDR1 KGHSH, CDR2 LQKENI. V gave up 1 base and J gave up 4 bases, with 6 bases separating them. The CDR3 is made up of 13 amino acids. In nucleotides, the CDR3 is TGTGCCAGCTCACCACATCAGGCAGATACGCAGTATTTT. The encoded protein is CASSPHQADTQYF.

The gene calls are TRBV27 and TRBJ1-5, with D possibly matching TRBD1 (6 bases). The V and J ends lost 5 bases and 0 bases respectively, with 17 bases between them. Germline assignment: CDR1 MNHEY and CDR2 SMNVEV (reference sequence). This CDR3 region has 17 residues. In DNA, the CDR3 is TGTGCCAGCAGTCCTCTCCGACAGGTGTATAGCAATCAGCCCCAGCATTTT. Translation: CASSPLRQVYSNQPQHF.

This clonotype was found a few times. This sequence joins TRBV9 and TRBJ2-1; 9 nucleotides line up with TRBD2. The germline V gene encodes CDR1 SGDLS and CDR2 YYNGEE. This CDR3 has 17 amino acids. J lost 9 bases, V lost 0 bases, and 13 bases had no gene match. The CDR3 sequence: CASSVAMGSSGKVEQFF. The CDR3 DNA reads as TGTGCCAGCAGCGTAGCGATGGGGTCTAGCGGGAAGGTTGAGCAGTTCTTC.

This clonotype appeared a few times. The genes are TRBV29-1 and TRBJ1-2, with 7 bases lining up with TRBD1. CDR3 size: 13 residues. Germline V gene lookup returns CDR1 SQVTM and CDR2 ANQGSEA. The junction had 8 bases not matched to a gene; V was cut back by 6 bases and J by 4 bases. This CDR3 is CSVTMTGIYGYTF. The CDR3 DNA reads as TGCAGCGTGACGATGACAGGGATCTATGGCTACACCTTC.

This clonotype appeared a few times. The V call is TRBV21-1, the J call TRBJ2-4; the table's D call, TRBD1, was not checked against the DNA. TRBV21-1 counts as a pseudogene. The CDR3 has 19 amino acids. The chain's CDR3 is CASSNGLPWVRTDKNIQYF. In nucleotides, the CDR3 is TGTGCCAGCAGCAATGGGCTCCCCTGGGTTAGGACGGACAAAAACATTCAGTACTTC.

This chain joins TRBV7-2 and TRBJ2-1; 8 bases line up with TRBD2. There are 15 residues in the CDR3. Losses at the gene ends were 5 bases for V and 6 bases for J; bases not matched to a gene: 9. Per the germline V gene, CDR1 is SGHTA and CDR2 is FQGNSA. CDR3 loop: CASSRGLVLSNEQFF. Written as DNA, the CDR3 is TGTGCCAGCAGCAGGGGACTAGTGTTAAGCAATGAGCAGTTCTTC. Variable domain in full (rest from reference TRBV7-2 and TRBJ2-1): GAGVSQSPSNKVTEKGKDVELRCDPISGHTALYWYRQSLGQGLEFLIYFQGNSAPDKSGLPSDRFSAERTGGSVSTLTIQRTQQEDSAVYLCASSRGLVLSNEQFFGPGTRLTVL.

The chain uses TRBV18 and TRBJ1-5, with TRBD1 matching 9 bases. J gave up 1 base and V 5 bases, and 6 bases lay outside the gene matches. The CDR3 is 16 residues long. CDR1 KGHSH and CDR2 LQKENI come from the germline V gene. Written as DNA, the CDR3 is TGTGCCAGCTCAGCGACAGGGGGTGCGAGCAATCAGCCCCAGCATTTT. Its protein is CASSATGGASNQPQHF.

This chain uses TRBV7-9 with TRBJ1-1; weak D call: TRBD1 (6 bases). Deletions cut 4 bases from V and 5 bases from J, with 11 bases between. Germline assignment: CDR1 SEHNR and CDR2 FQNEAQ (reference sequence). This CDR3 has 13 residues. In DNA, the CDR3 is TGTGCCAGCAGCTCCACAGGGTATACTGAAGCTTTCTTT. Protein sequence: CASSSTGYTEAFF.

This clonotype was recorded many times. V is TRBV19 and J is TRBJ2-6; no clear D gene. This CDR3 is built from 16 residues. Germline V gene data show CDR1 as LNHDA and CDR2 as SQIVND (reference sequence). V gave up 2 bases and J gave up 6 bases, with 14 bases separating them. Written as DNA, the CDR3 is TGTGCCAGTAGTATACTCGGGCCCTATGAGGCCAACGTCCTGACTTTC. Its protein is CASSILGPYEANVLTF.

This clonotype was observed many times. The J gene is TRBJ2-1, the V gene TRBV7-9, with 7 bases identical to TRBD1. V trimming: 7 bases; J trimming: 8 bases; junction bases outside the gene matches: 11. The germline V gene encodes CDR1 SEHNR and CDR2 FQNEAQ (reference sequence). This CDR3 is 14 amino acids long. CDR3 sequence reads: CASTLVTGIDEQFF. CDR3 sequence (DNA): TGTGCCAGCACCCTCGTGACAGGGATCGATGAGCAGTTCTTC. Full variable domain (outside the CDR3, taken from reference TRBV7-9 and TRBJ2-1): DTGVSQNPRHKITKRGQNVTFRCDPISEHNRLYWYRQTLGQGPEFLTYFQNEAQLEKSRLLSDRFSAERPKGSFSTLEIQRTEQGDSAMYLCASTLVTGIDEQFFGPGTRLTVL.

The chain couples TRBV12-3 or TRBV12-4 to TRBJ1-6; a weak D match, TRBD1 (5 bases). V was trimmed by 7 bases and J by 9 bases, leaving 13 bases between them. This CDR3 is built from 13 residues. CDR3 loop: CASMGTRGSPLHF. The CDR3 region has the DNA TGTGCCAGCATGGGGACTAGGGGTTCACCCCTCCACTTT.

This clonotype was counted a few times. This chain uses TRBV7-6 with TRBJ1-2, with D perhaps matching TRBD1 (6 bases). Germline V gene data show CDR1 as SGHVS and CDR2 as FNYEAQ. Trimming shortened V by 5 bases and J by 4 bases, and 11 bases separated the two germline ends. This CDR3 is 13 amino acids long. The CDR3 DNA sequence: TGTGCCAGCAGCGAAACAGGGTCCTATGGCTACACCTTC. This codes for CASSETGSYGYTF.

The chain combines TRBV7-3 with TRBJ2-2; 12 bases fit TRBD2. V lost 5 bases, J lost 5 bases, and 15 bases stayed unmatched. Germline V CDR1 and CDR2: SGHTA, FQGTGA. The CDR3 extends over 19 amino acids. CDR3 sequence (DNA): TGTGCCAGCAGCGCCTTCCCGAGACTAGCGGGAGTGGAGACCGGGGAGCTGTTTTTT. As protein: CASSAFPRLAGVETGELFF. The entire variable domain, with the rest obtained from reference TRBV7-3 and TRBJ2-2, is as follows: GAGVSQTPSNKVTEKGKYVELRCDPISGHTALYWYRQSLGQGPEFLIYFQGTGAADDSGLPNDRFFAVRPEGSVSTLKIQRTERGDSAVYLCASSAFPRLAGVETGELFFGEGSRLTVL.

In its sample, this clonotype was seen once. The V and J genes are TRBV7-9 and TRBJ1-4, with a weak D call TRBD1 (6 bases). This CDR3 spans 15 amino acids. The germline gives CDR1 SEHNR, CDR2 FQNEAQ (reference sequence). Trimming stripped 6 bases from V and 3 bases from J, with 14 bases between. CDR3 amino acids: CASSRPDRPNEKLFF. The CDR3 DNA sequence: TGTGCCAGCAGTCGCCCTGACAGGCCTAATGAAAAACTGTTTTTT.

The chain links TRBV24-1 to TRBJ2-3, with TRBD1 as a possible D gene (6 bases). The germline V and J ends were trimmed by 5 bases and 4 bases, with 6 bases remaining between them. The CDR3 is 12 residues long. Germline V CDR1 and CDR2: KGHDR, SFDVKD. CDR3 nucleotide sequence: TGTGCCACCAGTGCAGGGGCAGATACGCAGTATTTT. Its translation: CATSAGADTQYF.

This chain connects TRBV4-3 to TRBJ2-6; no clear D gene. The germline CDR1 and CDR2 sequences are LGHNA and YSLEER. The CDR3 has 16 residues. The V gene lost 1 base and the J gene lost 0 bases, with 7 bases spanning the gap. Here the CDR3 reads CASSQGSVSGANVLTF. As DNA, the CDR3 is TGCGCCAGCAGCCAAGGTAGTGTCTCTGGGGCCAACGTCCTGACTTTC.

This clonotype has more than one count but fewer than ten. This chain links TRBV7-9 with TRBJ2-5; D not resolved. Germline V CDR1 and CDR2: SEHNR, FQNEAQ (reference sequence). The CDR3 covers 14 residues. Trimming shortened V by 10 bases and J by 2 bases, and 17 bases separated the two germline ends. In DNA, the CDR3 is TGTGCCACCGATAGGGTAGGCCGACAAGAGACCCAGTACTTC. The encoded protein is CATDRVGRQETQYF.

This clonotype was counted only a few times. The CDR3 nucleotides read TGCGCCAGCAGCCTACAATCTAGCGACGCAGATACGCAGTATTTT. This encodes CASSLQSSDADTQYF. V is TRBV4-3 and J is TRBJ2-3; D might be TRBD2 (6 bases). The CDR3 loop spans 15 amino acids. Germline CDR1 is LGHNA and CDR2 is YSLEER. V lost 4 bases and J lost 4, with 15 bases in between.

This chain uses TRBV9 with TRBJ2-7; 8 bases agree with TRBD1. CDR3 length: 13 residues. From germline, CDR1 is SGDLS and CDR2 YYNGEE. The V and J ends lost 4 bases and 7 bases, in that order; junction bases with no gene match: 7. CDR3 in amino acids: CASSFGQGQEQYF. In DNA, the CDR3 is TGTGCCAGCAGCTTCGGACAGGGCCAAGAGCAGTACTTC.

The V gene is TRBV20-1, the J gene TRBJ1-2, with unresolved D. This CDR3 is 16 amino acids long. Trimming left V 0 bases short and J 2 bases short, with 16 bases between. Germline V gene data show CDR1 as DFQATT and CDR2 as SNEGSKA (reference sequence). CDR3 region: CSARDLPRLGNYGYTF. In DNA form, the CDR3 reads TGCAGTGCTAGAGATTTACCCCGATTAGGGAACTATGGCTACACCTTC.

This clonotype was observed many times. The chain joins TRBV4-1 to TRBJ2-1, with D possibly TRBD2 on 7 matching bases. This CDR3 comprises 17 residues. The V end was cut by 0 bases, the J end by 2 bases, with 14 bases between. CDR1 is MGHRA and CDR2 is YSYEKL in the germline V gene. CDR3 coding DNA: TGCGCCAGCAGCCAAGATGGAACGGGGGGCCCCTACAATGAGCAGTTCTTC. It encodes CASSQDGTGGPYNEQFF.

This chain links TRBV12-3 or TRBV12-4 with TRBJ2-7; D might be TRBD2 (6 bases). The CDR3 length is 16 residues. V was clipped by 6 bases and J by 3 bases, with 21 bases between them. CDR3 region: CASRPPLCGDRYEQYF. The DNA for the CDR3 is TGTGCCAGCAGACCCCCCCTTTGCGGGGACCGCTACGAGCAGTACTTC.

The chain couples TRBV7-2 to TRBJ2-2, with 7 bases identical to TRBD2. Germline V lookup: CDR1 SGHTA, CDR2 FQGNSA. The ends lost 5 bases at V and 7 bases at J; junction bases unmatched: 13. The CDR3 loop spans 16 amino acids. Here the CDR3 DNA reads TGTGCCAGCAGCCTCGGTAGGGGACTATACATCGGGGAGCTGTTTTTT. It yields the protein CASSLGRGLYIGELFF.

The V gene is TRBV4-1, the J gene TRBJ2-7; unclear D gene. CDR1 and CDR2 (germline): MGHRA, YSYEKL. The CDR3 has 15 residues. V was cut by 0 bases and J by 3 bases, with 12 bases left in between. The DNA for the CDR3 is TGCGCCAGCAGCCAAGAACCCACGGTCCTCTACGAGCAGTACTTC. Residues: CASSQEPTVLYEQYF.

The V call is TRBV12-3 or TRBV12-4, the J call TRBJ1-1; TRBD1 is a possible D gene (6 bases). V was shortened by 10 bases and J by 0 bases, with 12 bases between the two germline ends. This CDR3 region has 13 residues. CDR3 region: CAMIRDMNTEAFF. The CDR3, as DNA: TGTGCCATGATCAGGGACATGAACACTGAAGCTTTCTTT.

This clonotype was observed a handful of times. The rearrangement uses TRBV20-1 and TRBJ2-1, with 10 bases identical to TRBD2. CDR1 and CDR2 from the germline V gene are DFQATT and SNEGSKA (reference sequence). The CDR3 consists of 14 residues. The V gene end was trimmed by 4 bases and the J gene end by 8 bases; junction bases not matched to a gene: 8. The CDR3 sequence: CSAITGTSDYEQFF. CDR3 bases: TGCAGTGCTATCACAGGGACTAGCGACTATGAGCAGTTCTTC.

As regards this clonotype: Its ends do not fully match the called genes, so a read error is possible. Here the CDR3 reads CANSRYNTDTQYF. CDR3 nucleotides: TGTGCCAACAGCCGCTACAACACAGATACGCAGTATTTT. The J gene is TRBJ2-3, the V gene TRBV7-3; D remains unclear. Germline-derived CDR1 and CDR2 are SGHTA and FQGTGA. The CDR3 sequence is 13 residues long.

There are a few counts of this clonotype. The chain employs TRBV5-1 and TRBJ2-2; 8 bases agree with TRBD2. Looked up from germline, CDR1 is SGHRS and CDR2 is YFSETQ. The J segment lost 1 base and the V segment lost 1 base, leaving 3 bases of the junction unmatched. The CDR3 loop spans 16 amino acids. CDR3 residues: CASSLLAGLNTGELFF. DNA of the CDR3: TGCGCCAGCAGCTTGTTAGCGGGGCTGAACACCGGGGAGCTGTTTTTT.

CDR3 sequence: CASSEGVAGNQPQHF. The CDR3 DNA follows: TGTGCCAGCAGCGAAGGGGTTGCGGGCAATCAGCCCCAGCATTTT. The chain is built from TRBV5-4 and TRBJ1-5; possibly TRBD1 for D (5 bases). Germline V CDR1 and CDR2: SGHNT, YYREEE (reference sequence). Trimming took off 4 bases at V and 2 bases at J, with 13 bases between the two ends. The CDR3 is made up of 15 amino acids.